This T cell receptor (beta chain) was recorded in a study of blood T cell repertoires in COVID-19. About the research overall: Sources were T cells, B-cell-depleted T cells, or PBMCs; the material itself was cDNA or gDNA.

CDR1 is MGHRA and CDR2 is YSYEKL in the germline V gene. J lost 6 bases, V lost 3 bases, and 4 bases had no gene match. CDR3 size: 16 residues. The repertoire was sequenced with immunoSEQ multiplex PCR; TCRdb's copy has only in-frame clones and lacks some. The sample lists under 350,000 clones; 86% were seen once. The gene calls are TRBV4-1 and TRBJ2-2; TRBD2 agrees at 13 bases. Sample: peripheral blood. This clonotype was obtained from a man in his late teens or twenties with active or convalescent COVID-19. CDR3 DNA: TGCGCCAGCAGCCACGGACTAGCGGGAGTTGCCGGGGAGCTGTTTTTT. This encodes CASSHGLAGVAGELFF.